This T cell receptor (beta chain) emerged from a study of graft-versus-host responses after intestinal transplantation. Study-wide findings and caveats: Researchers found GvH clones in recipient marrow, and some showed up first in ileum or blood.

Method: immunoSEQ multiplex PCR; TCRdb's copy keeps in-frame clones and lacks some. The data hold thousands of clones, with around a fifth observed a single time. The authors seeded around 200,000 CFSE-labeled responder cells together with around 200,000 irradiated stimulator cells tagged with violet dye. After the reaction, proliferating CFSE-low CD3+CD4+ and CD3+CD8+ responders were sorted. This TCR was recovered from a human patient who was an organ donor for intestinal transplantation. The sequencing used alloreactive CD4+ T cells from a mixed lymphocyte reaction culture, collected before transplantation. Described subset: CFSE-low proliferating T cells sorted from approximately 6-day pre-transplant mixed lymphocyte reaction (GvH or HvG direction).

This chain's CDR3 is CASSFRLDQPYEQYF. Written as DNA, the CDR3 is TGTGCCAGCAGCTTTCGACTAGATCAACCCTACGAGCAGTACTTC. The J gene is TRBJ2-7, the V gene TRBV4-2; TRBD2 might be the D (6 bases). CDR3 size: 15 residues. Per germline, CDR1 LGHNA and CDR2 YNFKEQ. V shed 5 bases and J shed 2 bases, with 16 bases lying between them.